This T cell receptor (beta chain) came from a study of shared T cell receptors in the human thymus. The protocol was immunoSEQ multiplex PCR, while the TCRdb copy is restricted to in-frame clones and leaves out a portion. The sample contains approximately 490,000 clones, 75% to 80% of which appear only once. The CDR3 is 18 amino acids. CDR1 is LGHNA and CDR2 is YSLEER in the germline V gene. With 0 bases removed from V and 0 bases from J, the gap between germline ends came to 14 bases. These data were also reused for a study on human thymus T cells. From that report: Donors were healthy Finnish babies undergoing corrective operations for congenital heart defects. Resections removed during corrective heart surgery provided the thymus tissue used. Thymic and blood repertoires seemed to show skewed V and J gene use. Related research found strongly overlapping thymic repertoires in unrelated individuals.

The origin of this receptor is a boy younger than two with a congenital heart defect. This chain links TRBV4-3 with TRBJ2-2, with TRBD2 as a possible D gene (5 bases). Sequencing was performed on thymocytes. DNA of the CDR3: TGCGCCAGCAGCCAAGAGGAGAGGGCAGCCCCGAACACCGGGGAGCTGTTTTTT. Amino acid sequence: CASSQEERAAPNTGELFF.